Presented here are 15 T cell receptor beta chains from one specimen sequenced in a study of blood T cells in healthy people across ages. A second PCR, run for about 7 to 11 cycles, used a sample-barcoded 5' primer plus a J-beta primer mix. TCRdb reprocessed the 5' RACE reads with MiXCR, giving one entry per CDR3 protein. The sample has 1.5 million to 2 million distinct CDR3 sequences; approximately 28% are singletons. The sequenced sample was blood. The receptors here all came from a woman in her twenties or thirties in good health.

This sequence joins TRBV9 and TRBJ2-5, with D unresolved. The J call is uncertain, as TRBJ2-1 better fits the DNA end. This CDR3 has 13 amino acids. Germline V gene lookup returns CDR1 SGDLS and CDR2 YYNGEE. The CDR3 sequence is CASSVTDQETQFF. For the CDR3, the DNA is TGTGCCAGCAGCGTAACAGACCAAGAGACCCAGTTCTTC.

Many counts were recorded for this clonotype. The rearrangement links TRBV5-1 to TRBJ2-6; tentatively, D is TRBD2 (7 bases). V lost 4 bases and J 2 bases, leaving 13 bases between the germline ends. This CDR3 contains 16 residues. The germline V gene encodes CDR1 SGHRS and CDR2 YFSETQ. CDR3 in amino acids: CASSVGGGAGANVLTF. CDR3 sequence (DNA): TGCGCCAGCAGCGTTGGGGGGGGCGCTGGGGCCAACGTCCTGACTTTC.

About this clonotype itself: At one end, the junction sequence differs from germline, possibly due to a read error. The genes are TRBV7-9 and TRBJ2-5; 11 nucleotides agree with TRBD2. CDR1 and CDR2 from the germline V gene are SEHNR and FQNEAQ (reference sequence). The CDR3 length is 16 residues. DNA for the CDR3: TGTGTCAGCAGCTTAACTCTAGCGGGAGGAAAGGAGACCCAGTACTTC. Translating it yields CVSSLTLAGGKETQYF.

With respect to this clonotype: Its ends do not fully match the called genes, so a read error is possible. The chain uses TRBV3-1 and TRBJ1-2; D is possibly TRBD1 (5 bases). Looked up from germline, CDR1 is LGHDT and CDR2 is YNNKEL (reference sequence). CDR3 size: 13 residues. CDR3 DNA sequence: TGTGCCAGCAGCCTAGGTCAGGGATATGGCCACACCTTC. Translation gives CASSLGQGYGHTF.

The V call is TRBV14, the J call TRBJ2-1; D is unclear. V dropped 3 bases and J dropped 0 bases, with 9 bases sitting between them. Per germline, CDR1 SGHDN and CDR2 FVKESK. CDR3 length: 15 amino acids. The CDR3 sequence is CASSHVPSSYNEQFF. The CDR3 DNA follows: TGTGCCAGCAGCCATGTTCCGAGCTCCTACAATGAGCAGTTCTTC.

This clonotype was picked up a small number of times. The V call is TRBV20-1, the J call TRBJ2-1, with 7 positions matching TRBD2. The CDR3 sequence is 15 residues long. The J segment lost 2 bases and the V segment lost 0 bases, leaving 4 bases of the junction unmatched. Germline lookup yields CDR1 DFQATT and CDR2 SNEGSKA (reference sequence). CDR3 bases: TGCAGTGCTAGAGATCGGAGCGGGGCCTACAATGAGCAGTTCTTC. Amino acid sequence: CSARDRSGAYNEQFF.

V gene TRBV12-3 or TRBV12-4 combines with J gene TRBJ1-2, with 8 positions matching TRBD1. After removal of 6 bases from V and 5 bases from J, the junction contained 11 bases not matched to a gene. The CDR3 is 15 residues long. The CDR3 loop is CASSDGTGPGYGYTF. Here the CDR3 DNA reads TGTGCCAGCAGCGATGGGACAGGACCGGGGTATGGCTACACCTTC.

This clonotype was picked up one time. The chain links TRBV6-5 to TRBJ2-7; 8 bases are a match to TRBD1. The J call may be mistaken, given a closer DNA end match to TRBJ2-5. Germline V gives CDR1 MNHEY, CDR2 SVGAGI. This CDR3 has 14 residues. CDR3 sequence reads: CASSYAQGVETQYF. The CDR3 DNA follows: TGTGCCAGCAGTTACGCACAGGGGGTAGAGACCCAGTACTTC.

This clonotype was seen a handful of times. CDR3 bases: TGCAGTGCCGACCGAGGAGGGGCGTTGACTGAAGCTTTCTTT. Protein sequence: CSADRGGALTEAFF. V usage is TRBV20-1 and J usage is TRBJ1-1; a possible D gene is TRBD1 (5 bases). CDR1 and CDR2 from the germline V gene are DFQATT and SNEGSKA (reference sequence). The CDR3 spans 14 residues. V was shortened by 6 bases and J by 5 bases, with 19 bases between the two germline ends.

In regard to this clonotype: With a much larger clone just one base away, this may be a read error. The gene calls are TRBV5-4 and TRBJ2-5; tentative D call: TRBD1 (6 bases). V was shortened by 0 bases and J by 11 bases, with 17 bases between the two germline ends. CDR1 and CDR2 (germline): SGHNT, YYREEE (reference sequence). The length of the CDR3 is 14 residues. The chain's CDR3 is CASSLDRDCREQYF. CDR3 in DNA: TGTGCCAGCAGCTTGGACAGGGATTGTCGAGAGCAGTACTTC.

This clonotype appeared many times. The rearrangement uses TRBV12-3 or TRBV12-4 and TRBJ2-1, with unresolved D. Trimming removed 5 bases at V and 4 bases at J, with 9 bases between. The CDR3 totals 13 residues. The DNA of the CDR3 is TGTGCCAGCAGTCCCGTACAGTACAATGAGCAGTTCTTC. Amino acid sequence: CASSPVQYNEQFF.

Only a few counts were recorded for this clonotype. This chain joins TRBV27 and TRBJ1-1; D uncertain. The CDR3 runs to 12 residues. Germline V lookup: CDR1 MNHEY, CDR2 SMNVEV (reference sequence). V shed 2 bases and J shed 11 bases, with 12 bases lying between them. The CDR3, as DNA: TGTGCCAGCAGTTTAATAGGCGGGAAGGCTTTCTTT. This encodes CASSLIGGKAFF.

The chain carries TRBV2 and TRBJ1-4; TRBD1 matches 9 bases. Per germline, CDR1 SNHLY and CDR2 FYNNEI. With 4 bases clipped from V and 5 bases from J, the junction kept 5 bases outside the gene matches. The CDR3 is 15 residues long. The CDR3 DNA reads as TGTGCCAGCAGTGGAGGGGGGACAGGGAATGAAAAACTGTTTTTT. This translates into CASSGGGTGNEKLFF.

This clonotype came up a few times. The chain is built from TRBV5-6 and TRBJ2-1; no clear D gene. CDR1 and CDR2 (germline): SGHDT, YYEEEE. The CDR3 is 15 residues long. Trimming removed 5 bases from V and 0 bases from J, with 12 bases in between. Here the CDR3 reads CASRFRSGSYNEQFF. The CDR3 DNA is TGTGCCAGCAGATTTCGTTCGGGCTCCTACAATGAGCAGTTCTTC.

This chain links TRBV5-1 with TRBJ1-2; D not resolved. The V gene lost 4 bases and the J gene lost 3 bases, with 19 bases spanning the gap. The CDR3 spans 16 residues. Looked up from germline, CDR1 is SGHRS and CDR2 is YFSETQ. Here the CDR3 DNA reads TGCGCCAGCAGCATGAGGACCGATGCTGCTCACTATGGCTACACCTTC. Its translation is CASSMRTDAAHYGYTF.